This section outlines one T cell receptor beta chain sequence together with its context. The data belong to a study of blood T cell repertoires in COVID-19. Original handling: Counts of nucleated cells, estimated from reference gene primer amplification, were obtained. The method was immunoSEQ multiplex PCR; TCRdb's version includes in-frame clones alone and lacks a portion of them. The DNA was the basis for D and trimming; V, J and clone size are from that table. The sample yields roughly 430,000 clones, roughly 90% seen once. Sequencing was performed on PBMCs or T cells enriched from blood (not recorded which). This TCR was sampled from a woman in her late teens or twenties who had been exposed to COVID-19.

This CDR3 reads CASLLRRGSTDTQYF. CDR3 sequence (DNA): TGTGCCAGTTTGTTAAGGCGGGGTAGCACAGATACGCAGTATTTT. The J gene is TRBJ2-3, the V gene TRBV6-5, with D possibly TRBD2 on 6 matching bases. Trimming removed 9 bases at V and 0 bases at J, with 16 bases between. Germline CDR1 MNHEY, CDR2 SVGAGI. The CDR3 has 15 residues.